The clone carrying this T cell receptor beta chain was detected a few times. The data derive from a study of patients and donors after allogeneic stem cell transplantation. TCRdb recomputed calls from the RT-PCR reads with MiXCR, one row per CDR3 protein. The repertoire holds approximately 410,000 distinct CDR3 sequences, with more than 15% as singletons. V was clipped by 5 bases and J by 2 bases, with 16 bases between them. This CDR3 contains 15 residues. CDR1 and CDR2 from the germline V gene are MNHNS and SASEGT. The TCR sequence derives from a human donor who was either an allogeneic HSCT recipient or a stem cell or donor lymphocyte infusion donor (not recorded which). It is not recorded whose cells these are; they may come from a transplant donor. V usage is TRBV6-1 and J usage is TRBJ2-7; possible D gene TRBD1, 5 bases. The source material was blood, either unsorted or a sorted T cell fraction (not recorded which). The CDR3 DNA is TGTGCCAGCAGTAAACAAGACAGAGGACCCTACGAGCAGTACTTC. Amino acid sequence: CASSKQDRGPYEQYF.